This TCR beta chain was retrieved from a study of CD8 T cells in ankylosing spondylitis. The study, taken as a whole, reports: According to the report, clones linked to the disease were significantly enriched in matched synovial fluid samples taken from ankylosing spondylitis patients.

The germline CDR1 and CDR2 sequences are MNHEY and SVGEGT. V lost 0 bases and J 10 bases, leaving 13 bases between the germline ends. This CDR3 has 14 amino acids. A quantitative 5'-RACE method, one with molecular barcodes, was used to make TCR beta libraries. TCRdb used MiXCR to reprocess the 5' RACE reads, holding one entry per CDR3 protein. The profile shows about 280,000 distinct CDR3 sequences, about 19% of them singletons. This clonotype came up many times. Its specificity is not known. The sequenced sample consisted of blood, either unsorted or a sorted T cell fraction (not recorded which). This sequence joins TRBV6-2 or TRBV6-3 and TRBJ2-1; a weak D match, TRBD2 (6 bases). This TCR was recovered from a male donor with ankylosing spondylitis or in good health (not recorded which). The CDR3 nucleotides read TGTGCCAGCAGTTACTCGGGCCGAAGCGGGGAGCAGTTCTTC. Its translation: CASSYSGRSGEQFF.